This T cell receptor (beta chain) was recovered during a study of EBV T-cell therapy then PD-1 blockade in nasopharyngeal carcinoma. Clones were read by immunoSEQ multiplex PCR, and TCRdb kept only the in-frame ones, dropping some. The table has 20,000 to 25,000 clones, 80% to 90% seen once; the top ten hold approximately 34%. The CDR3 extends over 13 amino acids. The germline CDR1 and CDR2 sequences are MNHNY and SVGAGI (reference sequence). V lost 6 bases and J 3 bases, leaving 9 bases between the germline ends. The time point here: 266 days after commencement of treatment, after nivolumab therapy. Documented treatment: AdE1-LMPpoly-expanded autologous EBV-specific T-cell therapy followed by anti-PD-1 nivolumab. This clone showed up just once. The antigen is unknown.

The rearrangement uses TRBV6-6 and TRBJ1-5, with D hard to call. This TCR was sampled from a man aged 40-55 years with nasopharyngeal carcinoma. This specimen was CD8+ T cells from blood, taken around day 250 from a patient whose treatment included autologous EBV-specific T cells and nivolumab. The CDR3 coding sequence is TGTGCCAGCAGCATGGTGGCCAATCAGCCCCAGCATTTT. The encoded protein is CASSMVANQPQHF.